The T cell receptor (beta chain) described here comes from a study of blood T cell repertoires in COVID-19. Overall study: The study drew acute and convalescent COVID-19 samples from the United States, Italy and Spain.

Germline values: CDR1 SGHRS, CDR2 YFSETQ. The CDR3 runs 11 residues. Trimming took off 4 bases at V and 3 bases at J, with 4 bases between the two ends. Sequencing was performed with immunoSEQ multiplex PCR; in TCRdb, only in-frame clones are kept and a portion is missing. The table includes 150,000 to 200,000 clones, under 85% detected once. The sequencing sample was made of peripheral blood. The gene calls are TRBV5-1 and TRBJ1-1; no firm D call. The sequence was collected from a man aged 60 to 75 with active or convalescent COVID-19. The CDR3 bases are TGCGCCAGCAGCCTAGACACTGAAGCTTTCTTT. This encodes CASSLDTEAFF.